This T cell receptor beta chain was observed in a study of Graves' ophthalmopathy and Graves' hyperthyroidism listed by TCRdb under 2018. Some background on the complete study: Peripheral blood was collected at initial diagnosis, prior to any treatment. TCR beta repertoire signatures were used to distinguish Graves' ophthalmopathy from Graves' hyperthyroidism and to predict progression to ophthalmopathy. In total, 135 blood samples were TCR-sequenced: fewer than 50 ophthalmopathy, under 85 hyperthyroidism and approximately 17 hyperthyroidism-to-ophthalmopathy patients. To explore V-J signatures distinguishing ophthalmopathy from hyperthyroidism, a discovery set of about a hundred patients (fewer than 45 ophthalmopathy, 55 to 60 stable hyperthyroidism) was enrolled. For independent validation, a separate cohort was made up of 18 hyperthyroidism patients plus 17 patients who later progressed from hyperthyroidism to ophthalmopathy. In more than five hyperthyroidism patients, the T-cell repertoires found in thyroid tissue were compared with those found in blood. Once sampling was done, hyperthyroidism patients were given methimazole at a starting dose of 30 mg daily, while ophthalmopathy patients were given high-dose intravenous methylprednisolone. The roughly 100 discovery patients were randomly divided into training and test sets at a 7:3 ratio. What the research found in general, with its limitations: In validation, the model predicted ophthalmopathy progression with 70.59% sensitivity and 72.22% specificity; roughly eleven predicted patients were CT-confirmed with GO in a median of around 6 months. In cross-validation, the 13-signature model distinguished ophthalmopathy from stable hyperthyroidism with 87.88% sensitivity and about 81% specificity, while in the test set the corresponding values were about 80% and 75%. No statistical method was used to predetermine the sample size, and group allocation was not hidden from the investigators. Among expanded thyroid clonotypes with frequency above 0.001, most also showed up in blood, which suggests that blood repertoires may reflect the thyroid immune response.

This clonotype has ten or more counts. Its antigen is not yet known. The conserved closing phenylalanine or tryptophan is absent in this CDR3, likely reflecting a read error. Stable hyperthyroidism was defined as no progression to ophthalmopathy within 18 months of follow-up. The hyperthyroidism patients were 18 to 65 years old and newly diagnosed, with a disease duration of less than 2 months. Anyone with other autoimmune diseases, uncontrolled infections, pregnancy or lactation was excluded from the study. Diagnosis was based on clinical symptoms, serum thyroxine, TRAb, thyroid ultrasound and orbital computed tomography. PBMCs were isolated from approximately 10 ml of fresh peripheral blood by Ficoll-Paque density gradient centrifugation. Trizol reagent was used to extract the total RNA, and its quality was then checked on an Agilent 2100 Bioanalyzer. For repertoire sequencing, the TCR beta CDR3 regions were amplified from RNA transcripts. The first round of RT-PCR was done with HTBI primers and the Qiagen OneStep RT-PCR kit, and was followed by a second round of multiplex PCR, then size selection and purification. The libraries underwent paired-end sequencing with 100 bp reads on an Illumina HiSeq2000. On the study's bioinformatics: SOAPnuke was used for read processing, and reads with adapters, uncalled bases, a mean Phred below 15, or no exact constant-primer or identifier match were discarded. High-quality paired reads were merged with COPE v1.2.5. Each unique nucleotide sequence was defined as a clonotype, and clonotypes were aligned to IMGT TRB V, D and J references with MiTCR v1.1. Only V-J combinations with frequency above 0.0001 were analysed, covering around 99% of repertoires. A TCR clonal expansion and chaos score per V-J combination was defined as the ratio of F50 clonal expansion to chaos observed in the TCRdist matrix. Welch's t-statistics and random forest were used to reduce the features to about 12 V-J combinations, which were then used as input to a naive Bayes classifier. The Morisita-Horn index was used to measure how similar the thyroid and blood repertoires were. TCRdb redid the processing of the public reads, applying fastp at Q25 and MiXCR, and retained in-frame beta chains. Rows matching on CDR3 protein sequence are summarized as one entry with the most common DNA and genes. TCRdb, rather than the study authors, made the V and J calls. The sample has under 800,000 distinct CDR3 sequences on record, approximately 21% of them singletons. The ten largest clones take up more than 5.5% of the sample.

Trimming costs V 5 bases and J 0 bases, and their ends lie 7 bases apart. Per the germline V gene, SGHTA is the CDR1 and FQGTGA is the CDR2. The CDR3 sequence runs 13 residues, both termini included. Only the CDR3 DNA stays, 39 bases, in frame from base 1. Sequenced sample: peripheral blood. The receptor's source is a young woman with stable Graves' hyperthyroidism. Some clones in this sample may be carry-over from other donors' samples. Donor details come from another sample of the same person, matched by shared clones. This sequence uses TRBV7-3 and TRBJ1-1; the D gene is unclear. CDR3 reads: CASSKTVNTEAFL. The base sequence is TGTGCCAGCAGCAAAACAGTGAACACTGAAGCTTTCCTT.